What follows are 14 T cell receptor beta chains derived from one specimen sequenced in a study of T cells in Graves' hyperthyroidism and ophthalmopathy. Amplification targeted TCR beta CDR3 regions from RNA transcripts. The TCR CDR3 was amplified in a first-round RT-PCR using the HTBI primer set. Using its own MiXCR run on the multiplex PCR reads, TCRdb lists one record per CDR3 protein. Seen here are 300,000 to 450,000 distinct CDR3 sequences, around a quarter observed once, and the top ten hold around 79%. Sample: blood. These receptors were taken from a man aged 50-60 years with Graves' hyperthyroidism.

This clonotype was counted a few times. J is TRBJ2-3 and V is TRBV5-1, with TRBD1 matching over 9 bases. The V and J ends lost 8 bases and 3 bases, in that order; junction bases with no gene match: 7. Germline lookup yields CDR1 SGHRS and CDR2 YFSETQ. This CDR3 region has 14 residues. The CDR3 here is CASSRQGVTDTQYF. The CDR3 region has the DNA TGCGCCAGTTCTCGACAGGGGGTGACAGATACGCAGTATTTT.

The genes are TRBV7-3 and TRBJ2-3; weak D call: TRBD2 (5 bases). From germline, CDR1 is SGHTA and CDR2 FQGTGA. V shed 4 bases and J shed 5 bases, with 13 bases lying between them. This CDR3 has 14 residues. The CDR3 is CASSSDLGGDTQYF. The DNA of the CDR3 is TGTGCCAGCAGCTCCGACCTCGGAGGAGATACGCAGTATTTT. Together with reference TRBV7-3 and TRBJ2-3, the CDR3 gives the full variable domain: GAGVSQTPSNKVTEKGKYVELRCDPISGHTALYWYRQSLGQGPEFLIYFQGTGAADDSGLPNDRFFAVRPEGSVSTLKIQRTERGDSAVYLCASSSDLGGDTQYFGPGTRLTVL.

Turning to this clonotype: At one boundary the junction diverges from the germline segment, which might be a read error. V is TRBV12-5 and J is TRBJ2-2; D remains ambiguous. CDR1 is LGHNT and CDR2 is FRNRAP in the germline V gene. This CDR3 contains 13 residues. In DNA form, the CDR3 reads TGTGCTGGTGGTTTATTGGTTACCGGGGAGCTGTTTTTT. This encodes CAGGLLVTGELFF.

A few counts support this clonotype. The chain has TRBV2 and TRBJ2-3; 9 bases are shared with TRBD2. Germline V gene sequence: CDR1 SNHLY, CDR2 FYNNEI. Unmatched junction bases numbered 3, after V lost 1 base and J lost 1 base. The CDR3 contains 16 residues. The CDR3 protein is CASSEEGGRGTDTQYF. The DNA of the CDR3 is TGTGCCAGCAGTGAAGAAGGCGGGAGGGGCACAGATACGCAGTATTTT.

This clonotype was picked up a small number of times. The genes are TRBV20-1 and TRBJ2-1; the D gene is possibly TRBD2 (6 bases). Trimming left V 3 bases short and J 8 bases short, with 14 bases between. Germline CDR1 is DFQATT and CDR2 is SNEGSKA (reference sequence). This CDR3 has 13 residues. The CDR3 sequence is CSASGRVRDEQFF. The DNA of the CDR3 is TGCAGTGCTAGCGGGAGAGTAAGAGATGAGCAGTTCTTC.

This chain uses TRBV18 with TRBJ1-2, with 7 bases lining up with TRBD1. V was clipped by 6 bases and J by 6 bases; unmatched bases: 13. Germline V gene lookup returns CDR1 KGHSH and CDR2 LQKENI. The CDR3 length is 15 residues. CDR3 nucleotide sequence: TGTGCCAGCTCCCTCGGACAGGAGGATTTGGATGGCTACACCTTC. Translating gives CASSLGQEDLDGYTF.

This clonotype was counted a few times. The final CDR3 position lacks the conserved phenylalanine or tryptophan, pointing to a likely read error. The rearrangement joins TRBV2 to TRBJ2-5, with TRBD2 matching 8 bases. This CDR3 region has 15 residues. Germline V gives CDR1 SNHLY, CDR2 FYNNEI. V dropped 7 bases and J dropped 1; count of bases not matched to a gene: 8. The CDR3 loop reads CASTQAAGVQETQYL. The CDR3 region has the DNA TGTGCCAGCACCCAGGCAGCGGGAGTCCAAGAGACCCAGTACCTC.

This clonotype was observed a few times. The chain links TRBV5-1 to TRBJ1-4; 9 bases are a match to TRBD1. Per germline, CDR1 SGHRS and CDR2 YFSETQ. With 3 bases clipped from V and 7 bases from J, the junction kept 10 bases outside the gene matches. The CDR3 totals 16 residues. CDR3 amino acids: CASSWGQGRASEKLFF. The CDR3 coding sequence is TGCGCCAGCAGCTGGGGACAGGGAAGGGCGAGTGAAAAACTGTTTTTT.

The gene calls are TRBV19 and TRBJ1-4; D might be TRBD1 (6 bases). Germline V gene lookup returns CDR1 LNHDA and CDR2 SQIVND (reference sequence). The CDR3 loop spans 15 amino acids. V was pared by 4 bases and J by 4 bases, with 13 bases between. The CDR3 region has the DNA TGTGCCAGTAGTAAGCCCCAGGGGATTAATGAAAAACTGTTTTTT. Residues: CASSKPQGINEKLFF.

The genes are TRBV24-1 and TRBJ2-2, with TRBD2 matching 8 bases. This CDR3 has 15 amino acids. Germline V CDR1 and CDR2: KGHDR, SFDVKD. With V trimmed by 9 bases and J by 0 bases, 5 bases remained unmatched. The CDR3 DNA follows: TGTGCCACCGGTGGGGGACTAGCGAACACCGGGGAGCTGTTTTTT. Translating it yields CATGGGLANTGELFF.

The sample holds a few counts of this clonotype. The chain recombines TRBV11-3 with TRBJ2-2; either TRBD1 or TRBD2 may supply D (5 bases each). Germline V lookup: CDR1 SGHNT, CDR2 YENEEA. With 1 base removed from V and 5 bases from J, the gap between germline ends came to 20 bases. This CDR3 has 18 residues. CDR3 DNA: TGTGCCAGCAGCTTAGGCCTGGGGCCGGGACCAGGAACCGGGGAGCTGTTTTTT. It specifies CASSLGLGPGPGTGELFF.

This clonotype has at least ten counts. This chain joins TRBV11-2 and TRBJ2-7, with D uncertain. From germline, CDR1 is SGHAT and CDR2 FQNNGV. This CDR3 comprises 12 residues. Trimming left V 6 bases short and J 3 bases short, with 9 bases between. This chain's CDR3 is CASRGYSYEQYF. CDR3 bases: TGTGCCAGCAGAGGATACAGCTACGAGCAGTACTTC.

This clonotype has only a few counts. The genes are TRBV6-1 and TRBJ2-3, with TRBD2 identical over 13 bases. This CDR3 region has 18 residues. CDR1 is MNHNS and CDR2 is SASEGT in the germline V gene. V gave up 5 bases and J gave up 6 bases; unmatched junction bases: 14. CDR3 region: CASSYGSLAGGVMDTQYF. Here the CDR3 DNA reads TGTGCCAGCAGTTACGGCTCACTAGCGGGAGGGGTTATGGATACGCAGTATTTT.

This clonotype was seen many times. The rearrangement uses TRBV7-8 and TRBJ2-5; D may be TRBD2 (7 bases). CDR1 SGHVS and CDR2 FQNEAQ come from the germline V gene. V gave up 6 bases and J gave up 9 bases, with 20 bases separating them. This CDR3 contains 14 residues. Written as DNA, the CDR3 is TGTGCCAGCAGTACAGGTCCGAGGGGGGGGTCCCAGTACTTC. It is translated as CASSTGPRGGSQYF.